The next 17 T cell receptor beta chains were all read from a single sample in a study of blood T cell repertoires in COVID-19. Assay: immunoSEQ multiplex PCR; the TCRdb copy retains only in-frame clones and omits some. Among tens of thousands of clones listed, 88% were seen once. The sequencing input was peripheral blood. The receptors were sampled from a woman aged 45-65 years with active COVID-19.

This chain uses TRBV27 with TRBJ2-7; D not certain. In germline, CDR1 is MNHEY, CDR2 SMNVEV (reference sequence). This CDR3 comprises 15 residues. The V and J ends lost 2 bases and 0 bases respectively, with 11 bases between them. CDR3 protein: CASSLVGGSSYEQYF. Written as DNA, the CDR3 is TGTGCCAGCAGTTTAGTAGGCGGAAGCTCCTACGAGCAGTACTTC.

The chain couples TRBV5-1 to TRBJ2-7; 9 nucleotides agree with TRBD2. Germline V lookup: CDR1 SGHRS, CDR2 YFSETQ. The CDR3 runs to 15 residues. J gave up 0 bases and V 0 bases, and 1 base lay outside the gene matches. The CDR3: CASSLALAGSYEQYF. CDR3 coding DNA: TGCGCCAGCAGCTTGGCACTAGCGGGCTCCTACGAGCAGTACTTC.

V is TRBV19 and J is TRBJ1-1, with 10 bases identical to TRBD1. The CDR3 runs 13 residues. Per the germline V gene, CDR1 is LNHDA and CDR2 is SQIVND (reference sequence). The V segment lost 7 bases and the J segment 5 bases; nucleotides outside the gene matches: 4. The CDR3 DNA reads as TGTGCCAGTATGGGACAGGGGAGGACTGAAGCTTTCTTT. Residues: CASMGQGRTEAFF.

The chain employs TRBV7-2 and TRBJ1-3; TRBD1 agrees at 8 bases. Unmatched junction bases numbered 7, after V lost 4 bases and J lost 2 bases. Per the germline V gene, CDR1 is SGHTA and CDR2 is FQGNSA. The CDR3 contains 16 residues. Here the CDR3 reads CASSSRKGQAGNTIYF. CDR3 coding DNA: TGTGCCAGCAGCTCTCGAAAGGGACAGGCTGGAAACACCATATATTTT.

V and J are TRBV28 and TRBJ1-4; D remains unclear. V was trimmed by 3 bases and J by 0 bases, leaving 14 bases between them. Looked up from germline, CDR1 is MDHEN and CDR2 is SYDVKM. This CDR3 region has 17 residues. The CDR3, as DNA: TGTGCCAGCAGTTTTCGTTCTGAACTCACAACTAATGAAAAACTGTTTTTT. Translating it yields CASSFRSELTTNEKLFF.

This clone has just one count. The J gene is TRBJ2-7, the V gene TRBV27; TRBD2 might be the D (6 bases). The V end was cut by 5 bases, the J end by 6 bases, with 14 bases between. There are 13 residues in the CDR3. Germline-derived CDR1 and CDR2 are MNHEY and SMNVEV (reference sequence). CDR3 bases: TGTGCCAGCAGTCCATCGGGAGTCTTCGAGCAGTACTTC. Protein sequence: CASSPSGVFEQYF.

This chain uses TRBV5-4 with TRBJ2-1; 7 bases agree with TRBD1. Losses at the gene ends were 0 bases for V and 4 bases for J; bases not matched to a gene: 16. Germline CDR1 SGHNT, CDR2 YYREEE (reference sequence). The CDR3 runs to 19 residues. CDR3: CASSLDGLTGQQAYNEQFF. DNA for the CDR3: TGTGCCAGCAGCTTGGACGGCCTAACGGGACAGCAAGCTTACAATGAGCAGTTCTTC.

This chain uses TRBV19 with TRBJ2-1; weak D call: TRBD1 (6 bases). V was pared by 3 bases and J by 13 bases, with 19 bases between. There are 14 residues in the CDR3. The germline gives CDR1 LNHDA, CDR2 SQIVND (reference sequence). This chain's CDR3 is CASSIPVGGTPQFF. CDR3 coding DNA: TGTGCCAGTAGTATTCCGGTAGGGGGAACACCTCAGTTCTTC.

This clone has only a few counts. Here the CDR3 DNA reads TGTGCCACCAGTGGTCCCAGTAGCCATAACACCGGGGAGCTGTTTTTT. Its translation is CATSGPSSHNTGELFF. This chain uses TRBV24-1 with TRBJ2-2; no firm D call. Germline V gene sequence: CDR1 KGHDR, CDR2 SFDVKD. V lost 5 bases and J 2 bases, leaving 14 bases between the germline ends. This CDR3 has 16 residues.

This clone came up a few times. This specimen includes other DNA sequences encoding the same CDR3. The chain carries TRBV19 and TRBJ2-7, with a weak D call TRBD2 (5 bases). This CDR3 spans 15 amino acids. Looked up from germline, CDR1 is LNHDA and CDR2 is SQIVND (reference sequence). V lost 8 bases and J lost 0, with 17 bases in between. CDR3 loop: CASSPGQGLSYEQYF. The CDR3 coding sequence is TGTGCCAGTTCGCCGGGCCAAGGACTCTCCTACGAGCAGTACTTC.

This rearrangement joins TRBV28 to TRBJ2-2, with 9 bases matching TRBD1. Germline V gene lookup returns CDR1 MDHEN and CDR2 SYDVKM. The CDR3 is 16 residues long. V gave up 5 bases and J gave up 5 bases; unmatched junction bases: 9. CDR3 loop: CASSRPGQGTTGELFF. Written as DNA, the CDR3 is TGTGCCAGCAGTCGGCCGGGACAGGGTACAACCGGGGAGCTGTTTTTT.

V usage is TRBV6-1 and J usage is TRBJ1-2; D gene ambiguous. The V end was cut by 0 bases, the J end by 7 bases, with 12 bases between. Germline loops: CDR1 MNHNS, CDR2 SASEGT. The CDR3 totals 14 residues. CDR3 amino acids: CASSEAGWEAGYTF. The CDR3, as DNA: TGTGCCAGCAGTGAAGCGGGATGGGAGGCTGGCTACACCTTC.

The rearrangement links TRBV5-1 to TRBJ1-2, with TRBD1 as a possible D gene (6 bases). The CDR3 has 15 residues. V gave up 4 bases and J gave up 2 bases, with 15 bases separating them. CDR1 SGHRS and CDR2 YFSETQ come from the germline V gene. CDR3 region: CASSGTGLSNYGYTF. The CDR3 DNA follows: TGCGCCAGCAGCGGAACAGGGTTGTCAAACTATGGCTACACCTTC.

CDR3 in amino acids: CASSRGGTIYF. The CDR3 region has the DNA TGTGCCAGCTCGCGTGGAGGCACCATATATTTT. The V call is TRBV12-3 or TRBV12-4, the J call TRBJ1-3; D remains ambiguous. The CDR3 length is 11 residues. V was pared by 8 bases and J by 9 bases, with 11 bases between.

J is TRBJ2-7 and V is TRBV6-4; TRBD1 matches at 10 bases. J was trimmed by 3 bases and V by 2 bases; bases with no gene match: 4. CDR1 MRHNA and CDR2 SNTAGT come from the germline V gene. CDR3 length equals 15 residues. The CDR3 bases are TGTGCCAGCAGTGACCCGGGACAGGGGTTCTACGAGCAGTACTTC. As protein: CASSDPGQGFYEQYF.

V is TRBV5-1 and J is TRBJ1-2, with D possibly matching TRBD1 (5 bases). Deletions cut 0 bases from V and 6 bases from J, with 15 bases between. The CDR3 is 15 residues long. Germline V gene sequence: CDR1 SGHRS, CDR2 YFSETQ. The CDR3 bases are TGCGCCAGCAGCTTGGCCTTTGGACACGACGATGGCTACACCTTC. It translates to CASSLAFGHDDGYTF.

This sequence joins TRBV7-2 and TRBJ1-2; weak D call: TRBD1 (5 bases). Germline CDR1 SGHTA, CDR2 FQGNSA. This CDR3 comprises 13 residues. V lost 3 bases, J lost 3 bases, and 8 bases lay in between. CDR3 in amino acids: CASSFGGDYGYTF. The CDR3, as DNA: TGTGCCAGCAGCTTCGGGGGAGACTATGGCTACACCTTC.